This T cell receptor beta chain is drawn from a study of monozygotic twins with inflammatory bowel disease. Each UMI harboured a 6-nucleotide sample barcode and was appended via template switching. Both TCRalpha and TCRbeta cDNA were subjected to two nested PCRs lasting roughly 16 and 10 cycles. TCRdb reanalyzed the 5' RACE reads and collapses them to one entry per CDR3 protein, without DNA. Its listing shows 400,000 to 500,000 distinct CDR3 sequences. With respect to this clonotype: Its target is not known.

Study conclusions and caveats: Inverse Simpson values showed less TCRbeta diversity in IBD patients than in their healthy co-twins.

Germline lookup yields CDR1 GTSNPN and CDR2 SVGIG (reference sequence). The length of the CDR3 is 15 residues. The chain couples TRBV30 to TRBJ2-2; TCRdb returns TRBD2, unconfirmable since there is no DNA. The source material was blood. The source is a human donor with ulcerative colitis or Crohn's disease, or a healthy co-twin of an affected twin (not recorded which). The CDR3 sequence is CAWSSGLLPTGELFF.